The 2 T cell receptor beta chains reported below all come from one sample, sequenced in a study of blood T cell repertoires in COVID-19. The protocol was immunoSEQ multiplex PCR, while the TCRdb copy is restricted to in-frame clones and leaves out a portion. The sample lists 200,000 or so clones, around 81% seen once, with 7% to 9% in the top ten. Input material: PBMCs or T cells enriched from blood (not recorded which). These receptors all stem from a man aged 40-49 years who had recovered from COVID-19.

The chain carries TRBV5-1 and TRBJ1-3; 7 bases match TRBD1. Unmatched junction bases numbered 6, after V lost 3 bases and J lost 0 bases. This CDR3 is built from 16 residues. The germline CDR1 and CDR2 sequences are SGHRS and YFSETQ. This CDR3 is CASSSGTANSGNTIYF. The CDR3 DNA is TGCGCCAGCAGCTCCGGGACAGCGAACTCTGGAAACACCATATATTTT.

This clone was seen only once. The chain combines TRBV24-1 with TRBJ2-5; D is perhaps TRBD2 (6 bases). The CDR3 is 14 residues long. With 4 bases removed from V and 5 bases from J, the gap between germline ends came to 13 bases. Germline lookup yields CDR1 KGHDR and CDR2 SFDVKD. The CDR3 sequence is CATSDLTGEETQYF. The DNA for the CDR3 is TGTGCCACCAGTGACCTGACGGGGGAGGAGACCCAGTACTTC.